Listed here are 3 T cell receptor beta chains from one sample, sequenced in a study of vaccination effects on CD4 cells after COVID-19. CD4+ T cells specific for antigen were expanded with viral peptide pools by the ViraFEST assay before sequencing. After around 10 days in culture, the CD4+ T cells were isolated. Participants received two doses of either the BNT162b2 or mRNA-1273 vaccine. Antigens for these TCRs are unknown. Only in-frame clones appear in the TCRdb table, and some are missing; sequencing was by immunoSEQ multiplex PCR. The repertoire consists of approximately 74,000 clones, with roughly 80% occurring once and the leading ten covering around 1.1%. The sample in question was CD4+ T cells from PBMCs cultured with HCoV-OC43 spike peptides, obtained after COVID-19 vaccination. Indicated subset: HCoV-OC43 spike overlapping peptide pool stimulation. The source of these receptors is a human donor who received a COVID-19 vaccine.

This sequence joins TRBV7-3 and TRBJ2-5, with TRBD1 matching over 7 bases. The CDR3 extends over 13 amino acids. V lost 5 bases to trimming and J lost 5 bases; unmatched junction nucleotides: 5. Germline V gene lookup returns CDR1 SGHTA and CDR2 FQGTGA. The CDR3 sequence: CASSRQGGETQYF. The CDR3 DNA follows: TGTGCCAGCAGCAGACAGGGTGGGGAGACCCAGTACTTC.

A single count supports this clone. At one end the junction does not follow the germline gene, possibly because of a read error. The J gene is TRBJ1-2, the V gene TRBV5-1; D is ambiguous. Germline values: CDR1 SGHRS, CDR2 YFSETQ. There are 12 residues in the CDR3. The CDR3 sequence is CASSLDYYGYTF. In DNA form, the CDR3 reads TGCGCCAGCAGCTTGGATTACTACGGCTACACCTTC.

The J gene is TRBJ2-3, the V gene TRBV2; D is perhaps TRBD2 (6 bases). Between the trimmed V and J ends, which lost 1 base and 0 bases, there was a span of 8 bases. This CDR3 comprises 15 residues. Germline loops: CDR1 SNHLY, CDR2 FYNNEI. CDR3 loop: CASSEVGTSTDTQYF. CDR3 bases: TGTGCCAGCAGTGAAGTGGGGACTAGCACAGATACGCAGTATTTT.